A selection of T cell receptor beta chains follows, all from one sample in a study of T cell responses to AZD1222 COVID-19 vaccine. Profiling relied on immunoSEQ multiplex PCR, and the TCRdb table lists in-frame clones only, not all of them. This table has more than 95,000 clones, roughly 90% appearing once. The sequences come from peripheral blood, collected on day 0 of AZD1222 vaccination. The receptors stem from an adult in good health. Each CDR3 is given with its conserved first and last residue. A D gene is named only where the DNA matches it firmly. The listing skips clone size in some rows; elsewhere it reads once, few, many or a size class.

DNA | CDR3 | length | V | size | J | D
TGTGCCAGCAGCCCCGAGAACTTCAGTGAGCAGTTCTTC | CASSPENFSEQFF | 13 | TRBV5-5 | NA | TRBJ2-1 | NA
TGTGCCAGCAGTCCCATACGACAGGCCCACACAGATACGCAGTATTTT | CASSPIRQAHTDTQYF | 16 | TRBV28 | NA | TRBJ2-3 | NA
TGCGCCAGCAGCTTGTTACCCGGGGGGCCGGGGGAGACCCAGTACTTC | CASSLLPGGPGETQYF | 16 | TRBV5-1 | NA | TRBJ2-5 | NA
TGTGCCAGCAGCCACGGGGGAGGCTCTGGAAACACCATATATTTT | CASSHGGGSGNTIYF | 15 | TRBV28 | once | TRBJ1-3 | NA
TGTGCCAGCAGCTCCCGGGACTCTAACAATTCACCCCTCCACTTT | CASSSRDSNNSPLHF | 15 | TRBV7-9 | once | TRBJ1-6 | NA
TGTGCCAGCAGTTCCCCCCCAGTGTACAATGAGCAGTTCTTC | CASSSPPVYNEQFF | 14 | TRBV6-5 | NA | TRBJ2-1 | NA
TGTGCCAGCAGCAGGGGGGATGAAGCTTTCTTT | CASSRGDEAFF | 11 | TRBV6-5 | NA | TRBJ1-1 | TRBD1
TGCAGTGCTAGTTTCGGTCCTGGCTCTGAAGCTTTCTTT | CSASFGPGSEAFF | 13 | TRBV20-1 | NA | TRBJ1-1 | NA
TGTGCCAGCAGTTCACCCGGCGGGGGGAGCACCGGGGAGCTGTTTTTT | CASSSPGGGSTGELFF | 16 | TRBV28 | NA | TRBJ2-2 | TRBD2
TGTGCCAGCAGTGGTGCGTTCGGACCCGGGGGGGCGGGGGAGCAGTTCTTC | CASSGAFGPGGAGEQFF | 17 | TRBV6-1 | NA | TRBJ2-1 | TRBD2
TGTGCCAGTAGTAATGGGGGGCTGCGGGAGGAGCAGTTCTTC | CASSNGGLREEQFF | 14 | TRBV19 | NA | TRBJ2-1 | NA
TGTGCCAGCAGCCAACTGAGCGGGGGGGCTGCTGAGCAGTTCTTC | CASSQLSGGAAEQFF | 15 | TRBV3-1/TRBV3-2 | NA | TRBJ2-1 | TRBD2
TGCGCCAGCAGCTTGGGACAGGGGGATCAGCCCCAGCATTTT | CASSLGQGDQPQHF | 14 | TRBV5-1 | NA | TRBJ1-5 | TRBD1
TGTGCCAGCAGCGTCTCGACAAAGAACACTGAAGCTTTCTTT | CASSVSTKNTEAFF | 14 | TRBV9 | NA | TRBJ1-1 | NA
TGTGCCAGCAGCCAAGAAGAGGGACAGGGGGGGACCTACGAGCAGTACTTC | CASSQEEGQGGTYEQYF | 17 | TRBV4-2 | NA | TRBJ2-7 | TRBD1
TGTGCCAGCAGTTCACAGGCAACTAATGAAAAACTGTTTTTT | CASSSQATNEKLFF | 14 | TRBV28 | NA | TRBJ1-4 | NA
TGCGCCAGCAGCCAAGAGGGGGCTAGCGGGGTGGGAAATACGCAGTATTTT | CASSQEGASGVGNTQYF | 17 | TRBV4-3 | NA | TRBJ2-3 | TRBD2
TGTGCCAGCAGTTACTCGAAGGGTGGCTACACCTTC | CASSYSKGGYTF | 12 | TRBV6-2/TRBV6-3 | NA | TRBJ1-2 | NA
TGCGCCAGCAGCTTCACAGGGTCCGGGGAGCTGTTTTTT | CASSFTGSGELFF | 13 | TRBV5-1 | NA | TRBJ2-2 | NA
TGCGCCAGCAGCCAAGATCGGGGACTTCTCAATGAGCAGTTCTTC | CASSQDRGLLNEQFF | 15 | TRBV4-1 | NA | TRBJ2-1 | NA
TGTGCCAGCGGACGACAGCGGAATTCACCCCTCCACTTT | CASGRQRNSPLHF | 13 | TRBV11-2 | NA | TRBJ1-6 | NA
TGTGCCAGCAGTTTCGGGACGACTGGAAAACTGTTTTTT | CASSFGTTGKLFF | 13 | TRBV27 | NA | TRBJ1-4 | NA
TGTGCTAGCAGCCCTATCGAACAGGGAACTGAAGCTTTCTTT | CASSPIEQGTEAFF | 14 | TRBV7-7 | NA | TRBJ1-1 | NA
TGTGCCAGCAGTTTTGGGACAGGCAATCAGCCCCAGCATTTT | CASSFGTGNQPQHF | 14 | TRBV28 | NA | TRBJ1-5 | TRBD1
TGTGCCAGCAGGGGCGGGGAGACCCAGTACTTC | CASRGGETQYF | 11 | TRBV2 | NA | TRBJ2-5 | NA
TGTGCCAGCAGCTTAGTGGGGTCTGGGGGGTACGAGCAGTACTTC | CASSLVGSGGYEQYF | 15 | TRBV7-2 | once | TRBJ2-7 | NA
TGTGCCAGTAAGACTGCCACGTACACAGATACGCAGTATTTT | CASKTATYTDTQYF | 14 | TRBV19 | once | TRBJ2-3 | NA
TGTGCCATCAGTGAGGGGGGGGGAAACACCATATATTTT | CAISEGGGNTIYF | 13 | TRBV10-3 | NA | TRBJ1-3 | NA
TGTGCCAGTAGAAAAGGTGCCAGGGCTAAAGAGACCCAGTACTTC | CASRKGARAKETQYF | 15 | TRBV19 | NA | TRBJ2-5 | NA
TGTGCCAGCAGTGATAGCGGGGGGCTATACAATGAGCAGTTCTTC | CASSDSGGLYNEQFF | 15 | TRBV27 | NA | TRBJ2-1 | TRBD2
TGTGCCAGCAGCTTAGATCGCGGCACCTACAATGAGCAGTTCTTC | CASSLDRGTYNEQFF | 15 | TRBV5-4 | NA | TRBJ2-1 | NA
TGTGCCAGTTCCCAGACAGAGATAAACTATGGCTACACCTTC | CASSQTEINYGYTF | 14 | TRBV16 | NA | TRBJ1-2 | NA
TGTGCCAGCAGTGAGGCAGCTGAACATTCCTACAATGAGCAGTTCTTC | CASSEAAEHSYNEQFF | 16 | TRBV6-1 | NA | TRBJ2-1 | NA
TGTGCCAGCGGGGATCGTGGCGGAGGGGGAGGGGATTATAATTCACCCCTCCACTTT | CASGDRGGGGGDYNSPLHF | 19 | TRBV13 | NA | TRBJ1-6 | NA
TGTGCCTGGAGTAAGGGAGAAGCCCCTTGGACCGAAGCTTTCTTT | CAWSKGEAPWTEAFF | 15 | TRBV30 | NA | TRBJ1-1 | NA
TGTGCCAGCAGCGGTCCGGCGGGGGGCCAAGATACGCAGTATTTT | CASSGPAGGQDTQYF | 15 | TRBV2 | NA | TRBJ2-3 | TRBD2
TGTGCCTGGAGTTCCACAGGGGGCGCGGCCAAAAACATTCAGTACTTC | CAWSSTGGAAKNIQYF | 16 | TRBV30 | NA | TRBJ2-4 | TRBD1
TGTGCCTGGAGTGGGGATTGGACAGGGGGGAGGGAAACTGAAGCTTTCTTT | CAWSGDWTGGRETEAFF | 17 | TRBV30 | NA | TRBJ1-1 | TRBD1
TGTGCCAGCAGCTTACTCCCGGCGGGCGAGCAGTACTTC | CASSLLPAGEQYF | 13 | TRBV7-2 | NA | TRBJ2-7 | NA
TGTGCCAGCAGTGAAGTAGGACCGCGGAGGGGCGACGAGCAGTACTTC | CASSEVGPRRGDEQYF | 16 | TRBV6-1 | NA | TRBJ2-7 | NA
TGTGCCAGCAGGACCGGTTCACGGGGCTACACCTTC | CASRTGSRGYTF | 12 | TRBV5-6 | NA | TRBJ1-2 | NA
TGTGCCAGCAGCACGGGGACAACGGGTTCTGAAGCTTTCTTT | CASSTGTTGSEAFF | 14 | TRBV21-1 | once | TRBJ1-1 | NA
TGTGCCAGCAGCTTAACTAGCGGGGGGGCCCCCTACAATGAGCAGTTCTTC | CASSLTSGGAPYNEQFF | 17 | TRBV7-2 | NA | TRBJ2-1 | TRBD2
TGTGCCAGCGCCATCCAACAGGGGTACTACGAGCAGTACTTC | CASAIQQGYYEQYF | 14 | TRBV2 | NA | TRBJ2-7 | TRBD1
TGTGCCAGCAGCCAAGCCGAAGTGAACACTGAAGCTTTCTTT | CASSQAEVNTEAFF | 14 | TRBV4-2 | NA | TRBJ1-1 | NA
TGTGCCATCAGTGTGGGGGAGAATGAGCAGTTCTTC | CAISVGENEQFF | 12 | TRBV10-3 | once | TRBJ2-1 | NA
TGTGCCAGCTACGACAGGGGCGCACAAAAACTGTTTTTT | CASYDRGAQKLFF | 13 | TRBV28 | NA | TRBJ1-4 | TRBD1
TGTGCCAGCAGTTTGGGGGGATTCACAGATACGCAGTATTTT | CASSLGGFTDTQYF | 14 | TRBV28 | NA | TRBJ2-3 | NA
TGTGCCTGGACTATACAGGGGGCGAGCTCTGGAAACACCATATATTTT | CAWTIQGASSGNTIYF | 16 | TRBV30 | few | TRBJ1-3 | TRBD1
TGTGCCAGCAGCTTAGTACCCGGATTTAATCAGCCCCAGCATTTT | CASSLVPGFNQPQHF | 15 | TRBV7-2 | NA | TRBJ1-5 | NA
TGTGCCAGCAGTACAGGCGTGGCCACCGGGGAGCTGTTTTTT | CASSTGVATGELFF | 14 | TRBV2 | NA | TRBJ2-2 | NA
TGCAGCGTAACCGGGACAGGGGGCACAGATACGCAGTATTTT | CSVTGTGGTDTQYF | 14 | TRBV29-1 | NA | TRBJ2-3 | TRBD1
TGCGCCAGCAGCCAAGGCCCCGGGGGTGACTATGGCTACACCTTC | CASSQGPGGDYGYTF | 15 | TRBV4-3 | NA | TRBJ1-2 | NA
TGCGCCAGCAGCCAAGAAAGGGGTGGCCTATATAATTCACCCCTCCACTTT | CASSQERGGLYNSPLHF | 17 | TRBV4-1 | NA | TRBJ1-6 | NA
TGTGCCATCAGGGCTGGCCAGGAAAATTCACCCCTCCACTTT | CAIRAGQENSPLHF | 14 | TRBV10-3 | NA | TRBJ1-6 | NA